The 17 T cell receptor beta chains below come from one sample, sequenced in a study of blood T cell repertoires in COVID-19. Data came from immunoSEQ multiplex PCR; TCRdb stores just in-frame clones and leaves some out. The table has roughly 380,000 clones, 85% seen once. The sequencing input was peripheral blood. Source of these receptors: a woman aged 18-29 years with acute or convalescent COVID-19.

The table lists this clone with a few counts. The chain links TRBV5-8 to TRBJ1-3; possibly TRBD1 for D (5 bases). This CDR3 region has 14 residues. V lost 9 bases and J lost 0, with 13 bases in between. Germline V gives CDR1 SGHTS, CDR2 YDEGEE. The CDR3 region is CATRQSTSGNTIYF. CDR3 coding DNA: TGTGCCACCCGACAGAGCACCTCTGGAAACACCATATATTTT.

V is TRBV27 and J is TRBJ1-2; maybe TRBD1 (6 bases). V shed 2 bases and J shed 4 bases, with 11 bases lying between them. This CDR3 has 14 residues. In germline, CDR1 is MNHEY, CDR2 SMNVEV (reference sequence). The CDR3 DNA reads TGTGCCAGCAGTTTAAGTCCCAGGGGCTATGGCTACACCTTC. Protein product: CASSLSPRGYGYTF.

Only a few counts were recorded for this clone. The sample has other DNA sequences that encode this CDR3 too. J is TRBJ1-1 and V is TRBV10-1; D call uncertain. Trimming stripped 3 bases from V and 1 base from J, with 3 bases between. CDR3 length equals 12 residues. In germline, CDR1 is WNHNN, CDR2 SYGVQD (reference sequence). The CDR3 nucleotides read TGCGCCAGCAGTGACAGGAACACTGAAGCTTTCTTT. It translates to CASSDRNTEAFF.

This CDR3 is CSRLYGYTF. The CDR3 DNA follows: TGCAGCCGACTGTATGGCTACACCTTC. The chain uses TRBV29-1 and TRBJ1-2; D call uncertain. Trimming took off 8 bases at V and 5 bases at J, with 6 bases between the two ends. The CDR3 is made up of 9 amino acids. CDR1 and CDR2 from the germline V gene are SQVTM and ANQGSEA. Complete variable domain (other parts from reference TRBV29-1 and TRBJ1-2): SAVISQKPSRDICQRGTSLTIQCQVDSQVTMMFWYRQQPGQSLTLIATANQGSEATYESGFVIDKFPISRPNLTFSTLTVSNMSPEDSSIYLCSRLYGYTFGSGTRLTVV.

Regarding this clone: This same CDR3 is encoded by further DNA sequences in the sample. The chain links TRBV2 to TRBJ2-7; D is ambiguous. CDR3 length: 12 residues. V lost 3 bases to trimming and J lost 1 base, with 4 bases between them. The germline V gene has CDR1 SNHLY and CDR2 FYNNEI. CDR3 loop: CASSERSYEQYF. The CDR3 DNA follows: TGTGCCAGCAGTGAGAGGTCCTACGAGCAGTACTTC.

J is TRBJ1-6 and V is TRBV28; no clear D. Germline lookup yields CDR1 MDHEN and CDR2 SYDVKM. Trimming left V 7 bases short and J 10 bases short, with 14 bases between. The CDR3 is 13 amino acids. The CDR3 coding sequence is TGTGCCAGCATGGACTATCAATCGTCACCCCTCCACTTT. It is translated as CASMDYQSSPLHF. Together with reference TRBV28 and TRBJ1-6, the CDR3 gives the full variable domain: DVKVTQSSRYLVKRTGEKVFLECVQDMDHENMFWYRQDPGLGLRLIYFSYDVKMKEKGDIPEGYSVSREKKERFSLILESASTNQTSMYLCASMDYQSSPLHFGNGTRLTVT.

This chain links TRBV29-1 with TRBJ2-5; TRBD2 matches at 9 bases. Per germline, CDR1 SQVTM and CDR2 ANQGSEA. This CDR3 is built from 17 residues. The J segment lost 1 base and the V segment lost 0 bases, leaving 9 bases of the junction unmatched. The CDR3 is CSVEDILSGGLQETQYF. In DNA form, the CDR3 reads TGCAGCGTTGAAGATATCTTAAGCGGGGGGCTCCAAGAGACCCAGTACTTC.

The chain joins TRBV27 to TRBJ1-4, with D perhaps TRBD1 (5 bases). The CDR3 consists of 15 residues. V dropped 3 bases and J dropped 4 bases, with 12 bases sitting between them. Germline lookup yields CDR1 MNHEY and CDR2 SMNVEV (reference sequence). CDR3 DNA: TGTGCCAGCAGTTTTGGTGGGGGACTTAATGAAAAACTGTTTTTT. It specifies CASSFGGGLNEKLFF.

The chain employs TRBV6-1 and TRBJ1-5; D is undetermined. This CDR3 contains 14 residues. Germline assignment: CDR1 MNHNS and CDR2 SASEGT. With 1 base removed from V and 9 bases from J, the gap between germline ends came to 13 bases. The CDR3 DNA reads TGTGCCAGCAGTGAAGGTTTGGGCCTACGGCCCCAGCATTTT. Amino acid sequence: CASSEGLGLRPQHF.

The chain employs TRBV3-1 (or the pseudogene TRBV3-2) and TRBJ1-6; 8 positions agree with TRBD1. CDR1 and CDR2 (germline): LGHDT, YNNKEL (reference sequence). V dropped 6 bases and J dropped 10; count of bases not matched to a gene: 8. CDR3 length equals 14 residues. CDR3 sequence reads: CASRQGERRSPLHF. The CDR3 region has the DNA TGTGCCAGCAGACAGGGGGAACGAAGGTCACCCCTCCACTTT.

The rearrangement joins TRBV30 to TRBJ1-1; 7 nucleotides agree with TRBD1. The CDR3 runs to 18 residues. With 1 base clipped from V and 2 bases from J, the junction kept 16 bases outside the gene matches. CDR1 and CDR2 from the germline V gene are GTSNPN and SVGIG (reference sequence). The CDR3 is CAWSGQGAPRTLNTEAFF. The CDR3 nucleotides read TGTGCCTGGAGTGGACAGGGTGCTCCCCGCACATTAAACACTGAAGCTTTCTTT. Full variable domain (remainder filled in from reference TRBV30 and TRBJ1-1): SQTIHQWPATLVQPVGSPLSLECTVEGTSNPNLYWYRQAAGRGLQLLFYSVGIGQISSEVPQNLSASRPQDRQFILSSKKLLLSDSGFYLCAWSGQGAPRTLNTEAFFGQGTRLTVV.

This chain links TRBV29-1 with TRBJ1-1; D remains ambiguous. The CDR3 is made up of 12 amino acids. Looked up from germline, CDR1 is SQVTM and CDR2 is ANQGSEA. V lost 3 bases to trimming and J lost 6 bases, with 11 bases between them. The CDR3 nucleotides read TGCAGCGTTGAGAGGGCCGGCCCTGAAGCTTTCTTT. Protein product: CSVERAGPEAFF.

V is TRBV9 and J is TRBJ1-6, with 11 bases fitting TRBD1. Trimming cost V 0 bases and J 10 bases; bases outside gene matches: 6. CDR1 and CDR2 from the germline V gene are SGDLS and YYNGEE. This CDR3 has 16 residues. In DNA form, the CDR3 reads TGTGCCAGCAGCGTAGACGGGGGACAGGGGGGATCACCCCTCCACTTT. This translates into CASSVDGGQGGSPLHF.

The genes are TRBV4-2 and TRBJ1-3; D is undetermined. CDR1 LGHNA and CDR2 YNFKEQ come from the germline V gene. The CDR3 is 16 amino acids. V was trimmed by 1 base and J by 2 bases, leaving 12 bases between them. The DNA for the CDR3 is TGTGCCAGCAGCCAAGCGGCCTTACGGGCTGGAAACACCATATATTTT. This translates into CASSQAALRAGNTIYF.

A remark on this clone: One junction end does not reproduce the germline sequence, and a read error may be involved. This sequence joins TRBV3-1 (or the pseudogene TRBV3-2) and TRBJ2-1; D unclear. Germline V gives CDR1 LGHDT, CDR2 YNNKEL (reference sequence). This CDR3 region has 15 residues. CDR3 sequence reads: CASSQDLSSSNEQFF. CDR3 sequence (DNA): TGTGCCAGCAGCCAAGATCTTTCCTCCTCCAATGAGCAGTTCTTC.

This clone was recorded a few times. This sequence joins TRBV25-1 and TRBJ2-5; no reliable D call. This CDR3 spans 13 amino acids. Germline V lookup: CDR1 MGHDK, CDR2 SYGVNS. The V end was cut by 3 bases, the J end by 8 bases, with 13 bases between. The DNA of the CDR3 is TGTGCCAGCAGTGATGGTATTTGGCCAACCCAGTACTTC. Amino acids: CASSDGIWPTQYF. Full variable domain (remainder filled in from reference TRBV25-1 and TRBJ2-5): EADIYQTPRYLVIGTGKKITLECSQTMGHDKMYWYQQDPGMELHLIHYSYGVNSTEKGDLSSESTVSRIRTEHFPLTLESARPSHTSQYLCASSDGIWPTQYFGPGTRLLVL.

Here the CDR3 DNA reads TGTGCCAGCAGCTTAGGGGTCGGGGAATACTACGAGCAGTACTTC. As protein: CASSLGVGEYYEQYF. V usage is TRBV7-7 and J usage is TRBJ2-7, with TRBD2 as a possible D gene (5 bases). V lost 1 base, J lost 3 bases, and 13 bases lay in between. The CDR3 spans 15 residues. Germline CDR1 SSHAT, CDR2 FNYEAQ (reference sequence).